The next 24 T cell receptor beta chains were all read from a single sample in a study of blood T cell repertoires in COVID-19. Using immunoSEQ multiplex PCR, the repertoire was profiled, and TCRdb retains in-frame clones only, with some absent. The table includes under 70,000 clones, 88% detected once. Sequenced material: PBMCs or T cells enriched from blood (not recorded which). Receptors originate from a woman in her thirties or forties who had recovered from COVID-19.

The rearrangement links TRBV9 to TRBJ1-2; 8 bases match TRBD1. The CDR3 runs 15 residues. The germline V gene encodes CDR1 SGDLS and CDR2 YYNGEE. The J segment lost 4 bases and the V segment lost 3 bases, leaving 8 bases of the junction unmatched. CDR3 sequence (DNA): TGTGCCAGCAGCGGGAGGACAGGGAGTATCTATGGCTACACCTTC. It translates to CASSGRTGSIYGYTF.

The chain recombines TRBV27 with TRBJ1-1; no firm D call. Germline V gene data show CDR1 as MNHEY and CDR2 as SMNVEV (reference sequence). This CDR3 is 15 amino acids long. Trimming removed 2 bases from V and 4 bases from J, with 14 bases in between. CDR3 in amino acids: CASSLLGRGPTEAFF. CDR3 in DNA: TGTGCCAGCAGTTTACTGGGCCGAGGGCCCACTGAAGCTTTCTTT.

This clone came up once. The rearrangement joins TRBV29-1 to TRBJ2-3; D is unclear. CDR1 and CDR2 from the germline V gene are SQVTM and ANQGSEA. V dropped 2 bases and J dropped 4 bases, with 4 bases sitting between them. The CDR3 runs 11 residues. CDR3 in DNA: TGCAGCGTTGAATCAGCAGATACGCAGTATTTT. Translated, it gives CSVESADTQYF.

The rearrangement links TRBV2 to TRBJ2-7; weak D call: TRBD1 (6 bases). Germline V lookup: CDR1 SNHLY, CDR2 FYNNEI. The CDR3 contains 14 residues. V was pared by 7 bases and J by 2 bases, with 15 bases between. CDR3 nucleotides: TGTGCCAGCAAAGAACAGGGTCCAACCTACGAGCAGTACTTC. Amino acid sequence: CASKEQGPTYEQYF.

This sequence joins TRBV4-1 and TRBJ2-7; the match to TRBD2 covers 10 bases. CDR1 and CDR2 from the germline V gene are MGHRA and YSYEKL. The trim removed 2 bases at V and 5 bases at J, leaving 3 bases unmatched. The CDR3 runs to 14 residues. CDR3 nucleotide sequence: TGCGCCAGCAGCCAACCCGGGACTAGCGACGAGCAGTACTTC. This gives the protein CASSQPGTSDEQYF.

The gene calls are TRBV6-4 and TRBJ1-4, with a tentative D call TRBD1 (5 bases). CDR1 and CDR2 from the germline V gene are MRHNA and SNTAGT. This CDR3 contains 16 residues. V lost 9 bases and J 5 bases, leaving 22 bases between the germline ends. The CDR3 here is CARPLGGAWDNEKLFF. CDR3 DNA: TGTGCCAGACCTTTAGGAGGGGCGTGGGACAATGAAAAACTGTTTTTT.

The chain is built from TRBV6-6 and TRBJ1-5; D is possibly TRBD1 (5 bases). Trimming cost V 7 bases and J 2 bases, with 9 bases left between them. Germline assignment: CDR1 MNHNY and CDR2 SVGAGI (reference sequence). CDR3 size: 13 residues. This chain's CDR3 is CASILGGNQPQHF. In nucleotides, the CDR3 is TGTGCCAGCATTTTAGGGGGCAATCAGCCCCAGCATTTT.

The chain carries TRBV3-1 (or the pseudogene TRBV3-2) and TRBJ2-3, with D unclear. The CDR3 spans 15 residues. Trimming cost V 2 bases and J 5 bases, with 14 bases left between them. Germline V gives CDR1 LGHDT, CDR2 YNNKEL (reference sequence). This CDR3 is CASSQILSIVDTQYF. CDR3 nucleotide sequence: TGTGCCAGCAGCCAAATACTCTCAATAGTAGATACGCAGTATTTT.

V usage is TRBV5-1 and J usage is TRBJ1-2; 7 bases are shared with TRBD1. From germline, CDR1 is SGHRS and CDR2 YFSETQ. V lost 4 bases and J lost 4; bases outside the gene matches: 7. The CDR3 consists of 14 residues. The chain's CDR3 is CASSLDRDSYGYTF. CDR3 coding DNA: TGCGCCAGCAGCCTGGACCGGGACAGCTATGGCTACACCTTC.

The V and J genes are TRBV24-1 and TRBJ1-5; perhaps TRBD1 as D (5 bases). The germline V gene has CDR1 KGHDR and CDR2 SFDVKD. CDR3 length equals 13 residues. Trimming took off 7 bases at V and 4 bases at J, with 10 bases between the two ends. The CDR3 reads CATSAHRNQPQHF. Here the CDR3 DNA reads TGTGCCACCAGCGCGCACAGGAATCAGCCCCAGCATTTT.

The chain joins TRBV5-1 to TRBJ1-6; D uncertain. The CDR3 has 13 amino acids. Trimming stripped 0 bases from V and 10 bases from J, with 8 bases between. Looked up from germline, CDR1 is SGHRS and CDR2 is YFSETQ. This chain's CDR3 is CASSLVVGSPLHF. CDR3 coding DNA: TGCGCCAGCAGCTTGGTGGTCGGGTCACCCCTCCACTTT.

The J gene is TRBJ2-1, the V gene TRBV5-1, with 12 bases lining up with TRBD1. The CDR3 extends over 16 amino acids. V lost 2 bases and J lost 12; bases outside the gene matches: 12. The germline CDR1 and CDR2 sequences are SGHRS and YFSETQ. The CDR3 DNA follows: TGCGCCAGCAGCTTAACTACGGGACAGGGGGCCCGGGGGCAGTTCTTC. Encoded protein: CASSLTTGQGARGQFF.

The chain links TRBV6-5 to TRBJ2-3; 10 bases match TRBD1. J gave up 3 bases and V 6 bases, and 3 bases lay outside the gene matches. CDR1 is MNHEY, CDR2 SVGAGI, per germline. This CDR3 spans 14 amino acids. CDR3 nucleotides: TGTGCCAGCAGGAGGACAGGGGGGACAGATACGCAGTATTTT. This translates into CASRRTGGTDTQYF.

This rearrangement joins TRBV10-1 to TRBJ2-7; 9 bases are a match to TRBD1. The germline gives CDR1 WNHNN, CDR2 SYGVQD (reference sequence). This CDR3 has 15 amino acids. V lost 5 bases to trimming and J lost 7 bases; unmatched junction nucleotides: 12. This chain's CDR3 is CASSSEDRGTREQYF. CDR3 nucleotide sequence: TGCGCCAGCAGTTCTGAGGACAGGGGTACTCGAGAGCAGTACTTC.

V is TRBV7-9 and J is TRBJ1-1; the D gene is possibly TRBD1 (6 bases). The germline V gene has CDR1 SEHNR and CDR2 FQNEAQ (reference sequence). V dropped 2 bases and J dropped 0 bases, with 7 bases sitting between them. The CDR3 contains 14 residues. This CDR3 is CASSLNRVNTEAFF. The CDR3 DNA reads TGTGCCAGCAGCTTAAACAGGGTGAACACTGAAGCTTTCTTT.

This clone was observed many times. The chain carries TRBV6-4 and TRBJ2-1; 10 bases match TRBD2. Per the germline V gene, CDR1 is MRHNA and CDR2 is SNTAGT. The CDR3 length is 14 residues. Trimming removed 4 bases from V and 6 bases from J; junction bases left unmatched: 3. The CDR3 sequence: CASSVSGGTNEQFF. The CDR3 DNA sequence: TGTGCCAGCAGTGTTAGCGGGGGGACCAATGAGCAGTTCTTC.

The chain combines TRBV10-3 with TRBJ1-4, with D uncertain. Trimming removed 8 bases at V and 6 bases at J, with 7 bases between. Germline CDR1 ENHRY, CDR2 SYGVKD. The CDR3 has 11 residues. DNA for the CDR3: TGTGCCATCTCAAGCGATGAAAAACTGTTTTTT. This encodes CAISSDEKLFF.

J is TRBJ1-3 and V is TRBV7-8; weak D call: TRBD1 (5 bases). Germline V gene data show CDR1 as SGHVS and CDR2 as FQNEAQ. CDR3 length: 18 residues. Trimming shortened V by 5 bases and J by 0 bases, and 20 bases separated the two germline ends. This chain's CDR3 is CASSPGVPTAFSGNTIYF. The CDR3 DNA reads TGTGCCAGCAGCCCCGGCGTCCCGACAGCATTCTCTGGAAACACCATATATTTT.

The chain combines TRBV7-9 with TRBJ1-3; D gene uncertain. CDR1 is SEHNR and CDR2 is FQNEAQ in the germline V gene (reference sequence). V was clipped by 7 bases and J by 0 bases, with 13 bases between them. There are 15 residues in the CDR3. The CDR3 DNA follows: TGTGCCAGCATCTCAGGCGCCTTCTCTGGAAACACCATATATTTT. This gives the protein CASISGAFSGNTIYF.

This clone was picked up a small number of times. The same CDR3 is also encoded by other DNA sequences in this sample. The chain couples TRBV19 to TRBJ2-5; maybe TRBD1 (6 bases). The CDR3 is 12 amino acids. With 9 bases removed from V and 4 bases from J, the gap between germline ends came to 12 bases. The germline V gene encodes CDR1 LNHDA and CDR2 SQIVND (reference sequence). CDR3 in DNA: TGTGCCAGCCGACAGGCGGGAGAGACCCAGTACTTC. Its translation: CASRQAGETQYF. Drawing the rest from reference TRBV19 and TRBJ2-5, the complete variable domain is DGGITQSPKYLFRKEGQNVTLSCEQNLNHDAMYWYRQDPGQGLRLIYYSQIVNDFQKGDIAEGYSVSREKKESFPLTVTSAQKNPTAFYLCASRQAGETQYFGPGTRLLVL.

This sequence joins TRBV28 and TRBJ1-6, with 7 positions matching TRBD1. V lost 6 bases and J lost 8; bases outside the gene matches: 7. The germline gives CDR1 MDHEN, CDR2 SYDVKM. CDR3 length: 14 amino acids. The CDR3 DNA follows: TGTGCCAGCAGGGAGGGACAGACTTATTCACCCCTCCACTTT. Residues: CASREGQTYSPLHF.

The J gene is TRBJ2-3, the V gene TRBV6-4, with TRBD2 as a possible D gene (5 bases). The CDR3 runs 14 residues. V was trimmed by 5 bases and J by 0 bases, leaving 9 bases between them. Germline V lookup: CDR1 MRHNA, CDR2 SNTAGT. As DNA, the CDR3 is TGTGCCAGCAGTAAGGACTTAAGCACAGATACGCAGTATTTT. As protein: CASSKDLSTDTQYF.

The chain has TRBV3-1 (or the pseudogene TRBV3-2) and TRBJ1-1, with D tentatively TRBD1 (5 bases). The CDR3 extends over 15 amino acids. V dropped 1 base and J dropped 4 bases, with 13 bases sitting between them. Germline CDR1 and CDR2: LGHDT and YNNKEL (reference sequence). The CDR3 DNA sequence: TGTGCCAGCAGCCAAGCCTGGGGCGGGACCACTGAAGCTTTCTTT. Encoded protein: CASSQAWGGTTEAFF.

The chain joins TRBV11-2 to TRBJ1-2; 7 bases fit TRBD1. The CDR3 consists of 15 residues. V shed 6 bases, J shed 3 bases, and the junction held 10 bases outside the gene matches. Germline values: CDR1 SGHAT, CDR2 FQNNGV. As DNA, the CDR3 is TGTGCCAGCAGACAGGGGACAGCTCGGGACTATGGCTACACCTTC. This sequence encodes CASRQGTARDYGYTF.